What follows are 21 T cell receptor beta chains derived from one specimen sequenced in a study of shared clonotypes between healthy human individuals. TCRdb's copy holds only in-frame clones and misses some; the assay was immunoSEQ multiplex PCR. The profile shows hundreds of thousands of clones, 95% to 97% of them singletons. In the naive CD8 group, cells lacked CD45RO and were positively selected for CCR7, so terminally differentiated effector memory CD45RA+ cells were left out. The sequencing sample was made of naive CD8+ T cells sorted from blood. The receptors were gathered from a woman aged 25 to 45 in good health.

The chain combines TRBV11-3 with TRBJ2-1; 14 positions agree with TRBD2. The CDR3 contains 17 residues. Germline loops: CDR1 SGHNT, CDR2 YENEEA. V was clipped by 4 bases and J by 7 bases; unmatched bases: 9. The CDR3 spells CASSSPTSGRVGNEQFF. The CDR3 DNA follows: TGTGCCAGCAGCTCCCCGACTAGCGGGAGGGTCGGTAATGAGCAGTTCTTC.

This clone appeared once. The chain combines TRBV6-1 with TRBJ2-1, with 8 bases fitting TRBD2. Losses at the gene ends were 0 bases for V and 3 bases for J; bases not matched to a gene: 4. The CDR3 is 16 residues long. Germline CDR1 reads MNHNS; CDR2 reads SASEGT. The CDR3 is CASSEARLANYNEQFF. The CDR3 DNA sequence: TGTGCCAGCAGTGAAGCGCGACTAGCGAACTACAATGAGCAGTTCTTC.

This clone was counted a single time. The CDR3 loop is CASSSWLAPQETQYF. The DNA of the CDR3 is TGTGCCAGTAGTAGTTGGCTAGCGCCACAAGAGACCCAGTACTTC. The J gene is TRBJ2-5, the V gene TRBV19, with D maybe TRBD2 (6 bases). The CDR3 is made up of 15 amino acids. V was trimmed by 4 bases and J by 2 bases, leaving 14 bases between them. Germline V gives CDR1 LNHDA, CDR2 SQIVND (reference sequence). The complete variable domain, with remaining parts taken from reference TRBV19 and TRBJ2-5, reads DGGITQSPKYLFRKEGQNVTLSCEQNLNHDAMYWYRQDPGQGLRLIYYSQIVNDFQKGDIAEGYSVSREKKESFPLTVTSAQKNPTAFYLCASSSWLAPQETQYFGPGTRLLVL.

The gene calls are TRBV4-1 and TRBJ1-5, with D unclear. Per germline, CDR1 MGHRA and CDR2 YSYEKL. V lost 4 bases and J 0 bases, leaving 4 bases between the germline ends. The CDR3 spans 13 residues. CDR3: CASSLNSNQPQHF. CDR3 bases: TGCGCCAGCAGCCTTAATAGCAATCAGCCCCAGCATTTT.

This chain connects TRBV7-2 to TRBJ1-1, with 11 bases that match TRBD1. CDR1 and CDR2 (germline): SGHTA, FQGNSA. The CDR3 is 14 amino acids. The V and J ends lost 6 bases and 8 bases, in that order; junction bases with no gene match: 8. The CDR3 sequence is CASSPHGTGGEAFF. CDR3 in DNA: TGTGCCAGCAGTCCCCACGGGACAGGGGGGGAAGCTTTCTTT.

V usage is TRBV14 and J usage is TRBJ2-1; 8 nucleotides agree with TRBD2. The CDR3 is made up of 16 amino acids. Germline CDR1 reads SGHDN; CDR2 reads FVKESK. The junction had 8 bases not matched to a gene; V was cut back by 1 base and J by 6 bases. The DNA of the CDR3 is TGTGCCAGCAGCCAAGCGATCGGGAGGGCCGCCAATGAGCAGTTCTTC. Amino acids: CASSQAIGRAANEQFF. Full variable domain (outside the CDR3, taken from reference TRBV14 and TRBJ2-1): EAGVTQFPSHSVIEKGQTVTLRCDPISGHDNLYWYRRVMGKEIKFLLHFVKESKQDESGMPNNRFLAERTGGTYSTLKVQPAELEDSGVYFCASSQAIGRAANEQFFGPGTRLTVL.

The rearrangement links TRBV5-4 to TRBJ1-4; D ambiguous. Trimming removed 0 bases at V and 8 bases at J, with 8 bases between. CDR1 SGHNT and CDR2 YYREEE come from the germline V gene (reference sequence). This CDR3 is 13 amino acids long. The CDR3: CASSLAYGEKLFF. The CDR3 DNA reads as TGTGCCAGCAGCTTGGCCTACGGGGAAAAACTGTTTTTT.

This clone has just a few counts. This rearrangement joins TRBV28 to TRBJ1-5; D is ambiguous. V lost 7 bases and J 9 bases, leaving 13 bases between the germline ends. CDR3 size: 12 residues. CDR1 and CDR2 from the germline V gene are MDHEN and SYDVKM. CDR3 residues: CASTSPGRPQHF. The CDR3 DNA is TGTGCCAGCACCTCGCCTGGTAGGCCCCAGCATTTT.

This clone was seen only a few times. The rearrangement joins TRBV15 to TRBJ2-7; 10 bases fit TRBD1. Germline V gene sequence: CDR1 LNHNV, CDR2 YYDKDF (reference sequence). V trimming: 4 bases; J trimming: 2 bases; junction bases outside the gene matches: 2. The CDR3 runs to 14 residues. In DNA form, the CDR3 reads TGTGCCACCAGCACGGGGACAGGGGCCTACGAGCAGTACTTC. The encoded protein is CATSTGTGAYEQYF.

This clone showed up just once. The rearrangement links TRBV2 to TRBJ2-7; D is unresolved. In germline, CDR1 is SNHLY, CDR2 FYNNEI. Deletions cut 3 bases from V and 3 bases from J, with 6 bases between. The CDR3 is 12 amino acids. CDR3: CASSDGDYEQYF. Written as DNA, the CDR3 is TGTGCCAGCAGTGATGGTGACTACGAGCAGTACTTC.

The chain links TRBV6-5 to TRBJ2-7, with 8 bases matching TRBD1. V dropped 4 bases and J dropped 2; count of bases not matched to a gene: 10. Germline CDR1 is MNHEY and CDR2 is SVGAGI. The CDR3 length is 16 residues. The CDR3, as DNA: TGTGCCAGCAGTTCGAGGGGGACAGGTACTGCCTACGAGCAGTACTTC. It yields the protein CASSSRGTGTAYEQYF.

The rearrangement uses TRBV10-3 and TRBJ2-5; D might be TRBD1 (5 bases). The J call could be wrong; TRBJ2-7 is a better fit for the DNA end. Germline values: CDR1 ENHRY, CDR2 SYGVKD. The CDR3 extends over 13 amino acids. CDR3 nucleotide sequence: TGTGCCACCCAAGGTGACAGTAACTACGAGCAGTACTTC. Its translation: CATQGDSNYEQYF.

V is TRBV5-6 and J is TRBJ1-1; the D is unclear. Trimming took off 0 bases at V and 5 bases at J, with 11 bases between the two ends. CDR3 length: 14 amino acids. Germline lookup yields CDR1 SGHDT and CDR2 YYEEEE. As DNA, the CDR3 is TGTGCCAGCAGCTTGGGAGACCTTAGAACTGAAGCTTTCTTT. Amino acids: CASSLGDLRTEAFF.

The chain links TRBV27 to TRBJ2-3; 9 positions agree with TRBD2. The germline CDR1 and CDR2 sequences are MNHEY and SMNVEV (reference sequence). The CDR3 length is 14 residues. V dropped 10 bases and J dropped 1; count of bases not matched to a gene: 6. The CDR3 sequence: CAIGGRAGTDTQYF. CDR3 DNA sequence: TGTGCCATCGGCGGGAGGGCGGGCACAGATACGCAGTATTTT.

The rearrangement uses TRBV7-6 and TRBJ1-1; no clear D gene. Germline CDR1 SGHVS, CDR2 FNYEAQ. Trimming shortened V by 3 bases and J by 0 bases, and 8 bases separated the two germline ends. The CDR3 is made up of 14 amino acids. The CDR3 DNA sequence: TGTGCCAGCAGCTTCGGCAGCATGAACACTGAAGCTTTCTTT. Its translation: CASSFGSMNTEAFF.

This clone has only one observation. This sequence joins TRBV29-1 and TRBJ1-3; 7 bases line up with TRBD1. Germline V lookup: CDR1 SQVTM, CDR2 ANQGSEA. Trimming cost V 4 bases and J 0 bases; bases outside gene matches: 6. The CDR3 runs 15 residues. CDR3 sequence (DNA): TGCAGCGTTGTAGGGACAGCCAACTCTGGAAACACCATATATTTT. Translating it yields CSVVGTANSGNTIYF. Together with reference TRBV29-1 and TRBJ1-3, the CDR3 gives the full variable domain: SAVISQKPSRDICQRGTSLTIQCQVDSQVTMMFWYRQQPGQSLTLIATANQGSEATYESGFVIDKFPISRPNLTFSTLTVSNMSPEDSSIYLCSVVGTANSGNTIYFGEGSWLTVV.

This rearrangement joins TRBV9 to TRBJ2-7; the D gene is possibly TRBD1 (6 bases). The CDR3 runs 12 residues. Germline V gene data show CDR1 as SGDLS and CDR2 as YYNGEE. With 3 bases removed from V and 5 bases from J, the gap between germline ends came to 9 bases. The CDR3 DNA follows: TGTGCCAGCAGCGCCTCAGGGGACGAGCAGTACTTC. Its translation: CASSASGDEQYF. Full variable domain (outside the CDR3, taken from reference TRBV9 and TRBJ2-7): DSGVTQTPKHLITATGQRVTLRCSPRSGDLSVYWYQQSLDQGLQFLIQYYNGEERAKGNILERFSAQQFPDLHSELNLSSLELGDSALYFCASSASGDEQYFGPGTRLTVT.

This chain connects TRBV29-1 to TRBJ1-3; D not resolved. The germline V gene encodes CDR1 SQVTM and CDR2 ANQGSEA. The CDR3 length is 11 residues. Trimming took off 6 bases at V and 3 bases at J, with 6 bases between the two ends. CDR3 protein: CSVLSGNTIYF. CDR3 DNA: TGCAGCGTACTCAGTGGAAACACCATATATTTT.

The CDR3 region is CASRHTENTEAFF. The DNA of the CDR3 is TGTGCCAGCCGTCATACAGAGAACACTGAAGCTTTCTTT. The rearrangement joins TRBV27 to TRBJ1-1, with D unresolved. Per germline, CDR1 MNHEY and CDR2 SMNVEV (reference sequence). V lost 8 bases, J lost 1 base, and 11 bases lay in between. The CDR3 is 13 amino acids.

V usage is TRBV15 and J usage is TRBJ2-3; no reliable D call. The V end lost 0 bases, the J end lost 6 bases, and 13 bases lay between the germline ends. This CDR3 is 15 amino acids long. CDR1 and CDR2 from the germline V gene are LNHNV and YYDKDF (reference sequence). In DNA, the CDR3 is TGTGCCACCAGCAGAGATACGCAGGACCGCGATACGCAGTATTTT. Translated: CATSRDTQDRDTQYF.

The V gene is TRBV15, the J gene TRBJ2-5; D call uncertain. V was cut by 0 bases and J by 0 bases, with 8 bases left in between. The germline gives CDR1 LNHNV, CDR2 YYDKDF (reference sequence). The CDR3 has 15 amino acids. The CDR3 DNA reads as TGTGCCACCAGCAGAGATTCTAAGAACCAAGAGACCCAGTACTTC. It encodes CATSRDSKNQETQYF.